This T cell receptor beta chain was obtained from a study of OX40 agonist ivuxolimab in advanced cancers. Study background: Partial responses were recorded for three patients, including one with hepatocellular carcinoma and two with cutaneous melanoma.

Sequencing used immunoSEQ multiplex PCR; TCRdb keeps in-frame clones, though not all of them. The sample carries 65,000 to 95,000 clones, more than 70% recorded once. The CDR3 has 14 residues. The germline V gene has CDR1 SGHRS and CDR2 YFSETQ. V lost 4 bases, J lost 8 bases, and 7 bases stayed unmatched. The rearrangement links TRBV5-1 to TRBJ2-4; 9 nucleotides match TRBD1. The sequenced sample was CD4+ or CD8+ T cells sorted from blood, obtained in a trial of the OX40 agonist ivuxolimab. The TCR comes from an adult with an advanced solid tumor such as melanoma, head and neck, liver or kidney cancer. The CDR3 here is CASSPGQGGYIQYF. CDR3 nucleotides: TGCGCCAGCAGCCCGGGACAGGGTGGGTACATTCAGTACTTC.